This entry concerns a single TCR beta chain. Antigen specificity is unknown. This specimen comes from a study of chemoradiotherapy in HPV16-positive cancers. Study background: Candidate HPV-specific clones and shared TCR motifs came from two HPV16-positive patients. The study's findings and limits: In HPV16-positive patients, HPV-responsive T-cell expansion tracked better recurrence-free survival. The functional HPV-specific definition rests on just two HPV16-positive patients.

Clones were sequenced by immunoSEQ multiplex PCR, and TCRdb holds only the in-frame ones, with some missing. The sample holds 15,000 to 20,000 clones, roughly 73% seen once. The germline V and J ends were trimmed by 6 bases and 0 bases, with 12 bases remaining between them. Germline V gene data show CDR1 as MNHNY and CDR2 as SVGAGI (reference sequence). The CDR3 is made up of 15 amino acids. Repertoires were sampled repeatedly during chemoradiotherapy. The V gene is TRBV6-6, the J gene TRBJ1-3; tentatively, D is TRBD1 (5 bases). The receptor's source is a human donor with HPV-associated anogenital cancer. The sample was collected from a patient who underwent chemoradiotherapy. The CDR3 nucleotides read TGTGCCAGCAGCCGGGACGGGAACTCTGGAAACACCATATATTTT. Protein product: CASSRDGNSGNTIYF.